This entry describes one TCR beta chain. Its antigen remains unidentified. Sequencing was performed with immunoSEQ multiplex PCR; in TCRdb, only in-frame clones are kept and a portion is missing. The sample includes about 73,000 clones, more than 75% of them seen just once. The length of the CDR3 is 15 residues. The ends were cut back, 5 bases at V and 5 bases at J, with 15 bases in the middle. CDR1 is SGHVS and CDR2 is FNYEAQ in the germline V gene. These data are taken from a study of radiotherapy plus CTLA-4 blockade in lung cancer. About the research overall: More than 15% of enrolled patients responded objectively, and approximately 34% had disease control.

Study-wide results and limits: Peripheral blood showed expansion of tumor-derived TCR clones after radiotherapy and ipilimumab.

The clonotype originates from a human donor with non-small cell lung cancer that progressed on radiotherapy plus ipilimumab. The genes are TRBV7-6 and TRBJ2-2, with D perhaps TRBD1 (5 bases). The sequenced sample was peripheral blood, obtained from a patient treated with radiotherapy plus ipilimumab. CDR3 sequence reads: CASSPLQGSTGELFF. As DNA, the CDR3 is TGTGCCAGCAGCCCCCTGCAGGGTTCGACCGGGGAGCTGTTTTTT.